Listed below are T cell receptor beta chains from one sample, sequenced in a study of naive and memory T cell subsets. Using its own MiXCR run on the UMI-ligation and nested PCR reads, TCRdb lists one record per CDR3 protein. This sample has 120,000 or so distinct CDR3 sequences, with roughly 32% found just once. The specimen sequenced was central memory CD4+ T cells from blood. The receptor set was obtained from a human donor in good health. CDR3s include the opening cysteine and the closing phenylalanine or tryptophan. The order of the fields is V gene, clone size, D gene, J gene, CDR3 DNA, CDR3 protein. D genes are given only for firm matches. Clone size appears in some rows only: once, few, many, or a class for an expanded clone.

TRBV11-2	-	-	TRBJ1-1	TGTGCCAGCAGCTTAGAACTCTCGAACACTGAAGCTTTCTTT	CASSLELSNTEAFF
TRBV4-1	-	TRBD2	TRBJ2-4	TGCGCCAGCAGCCAAGCAAGTCTAGCGGGAGGAGTCAAAAACATTCAGTACTTC	CASSQASLAGGVKNIQYF
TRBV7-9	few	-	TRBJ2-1	TGTGCCAGCAGCTTATGGCGGGGCACCTACAATGAGCAGTTCTTC	CASSLWRGTYNEQFF
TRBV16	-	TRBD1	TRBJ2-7	TGTGCCAGCAGCCAATCTGGGGGACAGGGGACCTACGAGCAGTACTTC	CASSQSGGQGTYEQYF
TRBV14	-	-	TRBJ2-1	TGTGCCAGCAGCCAAATAAATTTCCGTGAGCAGTTCTTC	CASSQINFREQFF
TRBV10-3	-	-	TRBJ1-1	TGTGCCATCAGTGAGCACACGAACACTGAAGCTTTCTTT	CAISEHTNTEAFF
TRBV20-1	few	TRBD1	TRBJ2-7	TGCAGTGCCAGCTGGACAGGGTCCTACGAGCAGTACTTC	CSASWTGSYEQYF
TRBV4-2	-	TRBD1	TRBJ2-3	TGTGCCAGCAGCCAAGAATTGGGACAGGGAACCCCTTCACGAGATACGCAGTATTTT	CASSQELGQGTPSRDTQYF
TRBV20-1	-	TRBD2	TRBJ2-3	TGCAGTGCCCCTCCTGCCGGGAGGGCCAAGGATACGCAGTATTTT	CSAPPAGRAKDTQYF
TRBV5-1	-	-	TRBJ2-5	TGCGCCAGCAGGCAAGGGACTTTATCCCAAGAGACCCAGTACTTC	CASRQGTLSQETQYF
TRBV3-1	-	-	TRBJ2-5	TGTGCCAGCAGCCAAGGTCATAGGGGTGCCGAGACCCAGTACTTC	CASSQGHRGAETQYF
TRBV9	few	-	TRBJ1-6	TGTGCCAGCAGCCGAGGGGAAGGATCACCCCTCCACTTT	CASSRGEGSPLHF
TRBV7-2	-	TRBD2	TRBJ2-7	TGTGCCAGCAGCCATAGCGGGAGGGCCATCGAGCAGTACTTC	CASSHSGRAIEQYF
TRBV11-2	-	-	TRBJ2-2	TGTGCCAGCAGCTTAGAGGCCTCCTCCGGGGAGCTGTTTTTT	CASSLEASSGELFF
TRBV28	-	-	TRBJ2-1	-	CGAGVPAVKLANSYNEQFF
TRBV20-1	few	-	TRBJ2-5	TGCAGCGGCGGGGAACTACTTCAAGAGACCCAGTACTTC	CSGGELLQETQYF
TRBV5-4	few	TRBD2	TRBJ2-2	TGTGCCAGCAGCGGGAAAGCGGGAGACACCGGGGAGCTGTTTTTT	CASSGKAGDTGELFF
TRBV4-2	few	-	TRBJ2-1	TGTGCCAGCAGCCAAGATCTAACGGGAGTCCGTGAGCAGTTCTTC	CASSQDLTGVREQFF
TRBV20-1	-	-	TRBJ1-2	TGCAGTGCCCAAGGCGGGGGGCGAAACTATGGCTACACCTTC	CSAQGGGRNYGYTF
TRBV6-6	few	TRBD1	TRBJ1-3	TGTGCCAGCAGCCAGGGGGCGAGTGGAAACACCATATATTTT	CASSQGASGNTIYF
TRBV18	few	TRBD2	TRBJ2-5	TGTGCCAGCTCACCTCCGGGACTAGCTCAAGAGACCCAGTACTTC	CASSPPGLAQETQYF
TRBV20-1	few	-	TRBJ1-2	TGCAGTGCTAGTGATTTAGGGGACCGTGCTTATGGCTACACCTTC	CSASDLGDRAYGYTF
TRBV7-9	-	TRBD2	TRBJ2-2	TGTGCCAGCAGCTTAGCCCGGACTAGCGGGATTATCGGGGAGCTGTTTTTT	CASSLARTSGIIGELFF
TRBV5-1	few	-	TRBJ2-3	TGCGCCAGCACCAGTCGAGGGACAAGCACAGATACGCAGTATTTT	CASTSRGTSTDTQYF
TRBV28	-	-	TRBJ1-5	TGTGCCAGCAGGGAGATTCCCTTCACTGGTCGGTATAGCAATCAGCCCCAGCATTTT	CASREIPFTGRYSNQPQHF
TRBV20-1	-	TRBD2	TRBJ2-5	TGCAGTGCTAGTACGCGAGCGGGAGCAGGGGAGACCCAGTACTTC	CSASTRAGAGETQYF
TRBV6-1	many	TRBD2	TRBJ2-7	TGTGCCAGCAATAGAAGGGGTAGCGGGACCGATGAGCAGTACTTC	CASNRRGSGTDEQYF
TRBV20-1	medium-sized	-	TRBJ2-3	TGCAGTGCTAGTGGCCGGGGGAATACAGATACGCAGTATTTT	CSASGRGNTDTQYF
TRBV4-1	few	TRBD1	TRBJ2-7	TGCGCCAGCAGCCAATCGGGACAGTTCTACGAGCAGTACTTC	CASSQSGQFYEQYF
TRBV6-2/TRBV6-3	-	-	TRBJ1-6	TGTGCCAGCACTCGACGGAATTCACCCCTCCACTTT	CASTRRNSPLHF
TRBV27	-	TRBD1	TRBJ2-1	TGTGCCAGCTTCTACAGGGGAATAGGGACTGAGCAGTTCTTC	CASFYRGIGTEQFF
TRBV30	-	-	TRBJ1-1	TGTGCCTGGGAATGGGCTCCAGCGTACTCGAACACTGAAGCTTTCTTT	CAWEWAPAYSNTEAFF
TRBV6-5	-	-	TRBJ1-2	TGTGCCAGCAGCCCCCTGGTGACCGAGGACTATGGCTACACCTTC	CASSPLVTEDYGYTF
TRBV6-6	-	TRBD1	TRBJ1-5	TGTGCCAGCAGTGGGGGACAGGGCAGCGTGAACAATCAGCCCCAGCATTTT	CASSGGQGSVNNQPQHF
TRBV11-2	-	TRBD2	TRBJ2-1	TGTGCCAGCAGTATTGTGCCTAGCGGGAGAGGTGAGCAGTTCTTC	CASSIVPSGRGEQFF
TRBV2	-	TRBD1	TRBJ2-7	TGTGCCAGCAGTGGAGCCGGGACAGGGGGCTTC	CASSGAGTGGF
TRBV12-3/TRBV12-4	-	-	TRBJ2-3	TGTGCCAGCAGTTTAAGGCTGCCCACAGATACGCAGTATTTT	CASSLRLPTDTQYF
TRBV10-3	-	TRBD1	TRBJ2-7	TGTGCCATCAGTGACCAGGACAGGGTACGGCACGAGCAGTACTTC	CAISDQDRVRHEQYF
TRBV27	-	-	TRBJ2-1	TGTGCCACGATCGGGCGGATTAGCTCCTACAATGAGCAGTTCTTC	CATIGRISSYNEQFF
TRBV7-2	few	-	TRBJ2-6	TGTGCCAGCAGCTTAGCGGCTATCTCTGGGGCCAACGTCCTGACTTTC	CASSLAAISGANVLTF
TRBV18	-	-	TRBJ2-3	TGTGCCAGCTCACCGTCACATACGCAGTATTTT	CASSPSHTQYF
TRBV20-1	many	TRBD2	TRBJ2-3	TGCAGTGCTAGAGATTTATCTAGCGGGAGGACCTACTCGGGCGATACGCAGTATTTT	CSARDLSSGRTYSGDTQYF
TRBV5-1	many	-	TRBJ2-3	TGCGCCAGCAGCTTGGCCCCCTCTGATACGCAGTATTTT	CASSLAPSDTQYF
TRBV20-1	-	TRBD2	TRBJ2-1	TGCAGTGCTAGTTCAGGCGGGAGGACATCCTACAATGAGCAGTTCTTC	CSASSGGRTSYNEQFF
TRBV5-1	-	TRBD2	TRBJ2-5	TGCGCCAGCAGCTTGGGTAGCGGGGAGACCCAGTACTTC	CASSLGSGETQYF
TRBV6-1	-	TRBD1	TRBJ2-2	TGTGCCAGCAGCCTACAGGGGCGCCCGAACACCGGGGAGCTGTTTTTT	CASSLQGRPNTGELFF
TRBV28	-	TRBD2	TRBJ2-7	TGTGCCAGCAGTATCCGGACTAGCGGGAGGGCCTACGAGCAGTACTTC	CASSIRTSGRAYEQYF
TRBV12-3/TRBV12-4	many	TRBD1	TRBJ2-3	TGTGCCAGCAGCCTACAGGGGGCTCGCACAGATACGCAGTATTTT	CASSLQGARTDTQYF
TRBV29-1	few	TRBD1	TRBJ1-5	TGCAGCGTGGGGGACAGCGGAAATCAGCCCCAGCATTTT	CSVGDSGNQPQHF
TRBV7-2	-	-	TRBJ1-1	TGTGCCAGCAGCTGGGGACCGTCGAACACTGAAGCTTTCTTT	CASSWGPSNTEAFF
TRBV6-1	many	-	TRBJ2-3	TGTGCCAGCAGTGACCGTCTGCCAGATACGCAGTATTTT	CASSDRLPDTQYF
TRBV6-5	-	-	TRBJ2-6	TGTGCCAGCAGTTACTCCTCTGGGCGAGGGTGGGGAACAGGGGCCAACGTCCTGACTTTC	CASSYSSGRGWGTGANVLTF
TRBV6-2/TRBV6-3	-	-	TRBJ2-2	TGTGCCAGCACTGGTTGGTCCCGGCCTGGGGAGCTGTTTTTT	CASTGWSRPGELFF